The rows below give T cell receptor beta chains drawn from one sample of a study of cytomegalovirus exposure and HLA in healthy donors. Assay: immunoSEQ multiplex PCR; the TCRdb copy retains only in-frame clones and omits some. The profile shows around 130,000 clones, around four fifths of them singletons. The sample consisted of PBMCs. All receptors come from a male donor in good health and CMV-seropositive. CDR3s leave out the opening cysteine and the closing phenylalanine or tryptophan.

j_call v_call cdr3_aa
TRBJ1-5 TRBV6-4 ASSETGASQPQH
TRBJ1-4 TRBV27 ASRLSGQGGSEKLF
TRBJ2-7 TRBV28 ASSGTGVQEQY
TRBJ2-1 TRBV28 ASRKGKASYNEQF
TRBJ1-5 TRBV2 ASRGGSQPQH
TRBJ2-1 TRBV19 ASSPSQGAGWNEQF
- TRBV5-1 ASSLVRSSYEQY
TRBJ2-2 TRBV6-6 ASSISGLTGELF
TRBJ2-4 TRBV13 ASSSIRREAKNSQY
TRBJ1-1 TRBV28 ASSLNGGTEAF
TRBJ1-5 TRBV7-3 ASSLGRSNQPQH
TRBJ2-1 TRBV4-2 ASSQASLAGGGNEQF
TRBJ2-7 TRBV28 ASSLELAGGWYEQY